The rows below give T cell receptor beta chains drawn from one sample of a study of T-cell memory formation after mild COVID-19. TCRdb independently ran MiXCR on the 5' RACE reads; one entry per CDR3 protein. The table has under 200,000 distinct CDR3 sequences, 10% to 15% seen once. The sample was PBMCs or a T cell subset sorted from them (not recorded which). The receptor set was obtained from a man younger than 30 who had mild COVID-19 (a few samples of this study predate the infection). Cell type and time point are not known. CDR3s include the opening cysteine and the closing phenylalanine or tryptophan. Fields, in order: clone size, J gene, V gene, D gene, CDR3 protein, CDR3 DNA. The D gene is left open where the match is weak. Size tells how often a clone was seen (once, few, many) or the class of an expanded clone, and some rows leave it out.

abundance: .
j_gene: TRBJ1-1
v_gene: TRBV11-2
d_gene: TRBD1
CDR3aa: CASSRRGQIKNTEAFF
CDR3nt: TGTGCCAGCAGTCGCAGGGGGCAGATTAAGAACACTGAAGCTTTCTTT

abundance: .
j_gene: TRBJ1-2
v_gene: TRBV6-5
d_gene: TRBD1
CDR3aa: CASRPGQRDYGYTF
CDR3nt: TGTGCCAGCAGGCCGGGACAGCGGGACTATGGCTACACCTTC

abundance: few
j_gene: TRBJ1-1
v_gene: TRBV20-1
d_gene: .
CDR3aa: CSARQGEGAFF
CDR3nt: TGCAGTGCTAGACAGGGCGAGGGGGCTTTCTTT

abundance: few
j_gene: TRBJ1-3
v_gene: TRBV18
d_gene: .
CDR3aa: CASSPTGSGNTIYF
CDR3nt: TGTGCCAGCTCACCAACAGGCTCTGGAAACACCATATATTTT

abundance: few
j_gene: TRBJ2-3
v_gene: TRBV6-5
d_gene: .
CDR3aa: CASSYDTDTQYF
CDR3nt: TGTGCCAGCAGCTACGACACAGATACGCAGTATTTT

abundance: many
j_gene: TRBJ2-2
v_gene: TRBV5-1
d_gene: TRBD2
CDR3aa: CASSDQGGDTGELFF
CDR3nt: TGCGCCAGCAGCGATCAGGGAGGGGACACCGGGGAGCTGTTTTTT

abundance: few
j_gene: TRBJ2-7
v_gene: TRBV5-1
d_gene: .
CDR3aa: CASSRQTGFRDEQYF
CDR3nt: TGCGCCAGCAGCCGACAGACAGGTTTCCGTGACGAGCAGTACTTC

abundance: .
j_gene: TRBJ1-6
v_gene: TRBV6-2/TRBV6-3
d_gene: .
CDR3aa: CASSYQEGLLHF
CDR3nt: TGTGCCAGCAGTTACCAGGAGGGGCTCCTCCACTTT

abundance: few
j_gene: TRBJ2-1
v_gene: TRBV7-2
d_gene: .
CDR3aa: CATSPYRDYNEQFF
CDR3nt: TGTGCCACCTCCCCGTATAGGGACTACAATGAGCAGTTCTTC

abundance: many
j_gene: TRBJ2-4
v_gene: TRBV7-2
d_gene: .
CDR3aa: CASSLAGPRDIQYF
CDR3nt: TGTGCCAGCAGCTTAGCAGGCCCTCGGGACATTCAGTACTTC

abundance: many
j_gene: TRBJ2-3
v_gene: TRBV20-1
d_gene: .
CDR3aa: CSANRAQAGTDTQYF
CDR3nt: TGCAGTGCCAACCGTGCCCAGGCTGGCACAGATACGCAGTATTTT

abundance: few
j_gene: TRBJ2-5
v_gene: TRBV12-3/TRBV12-4
d_gene: .
CDR3aa: CAIKESGVETQYF
CDR3nt: TGTGCCATCAAAGAATCCGGCGTAGAGACCCAGTACTTC

abundance: many
j_gene: TRBJ2-1
v_gene: TRBV20-1
d_gene: TRBD1
CDR3aa: CSAGDRGGNEQFF
CDR3nt: TGCAGTGCTGGGGACAGGGGGGGCAATGAGCAGTTCTTC

abundance: .
j_gene: TRBJ2-5
v_gene: TRBV12-3/TRBV12-4
d_gene: .
CDR3aa: CASSLVSSETQYF
CDR3nt: TGTGCCAGCAGTTTAGTATCTTCGGAGACCCAGTACTTC

abundance: few
j_gene: TRBJ2-5
v_gene: TRBV7-2
d_gene: .
CDR3aa: CASSQSGETQYF
CDR3nt: TGTGCCAGCAGCCAGAGCGGTGAGACCCAGTACTTC

abundance: few
j_gene: TRBJ2-1
v_gene: TRBV29-1
d_gene: .
CDR3aa: CSVLYNEQFF
CDR3nt: TGCAGCGTTCTTTACAATGAGCAGTTCTTC